These 20 T cell receptor beta chains were sequenced from one sample in a study of memory CD4+ T cells and cytomegalovirus serostatus. Here immunoSEQ multiplex PCR was the method, and the copy in TCRdb shows in-frame clones only, minus some. The sample holds around 40,000 clones, roughly 83% seen once. The sort gate was single viable CD3+CD4+CD8-CD45RO+ cells for memory CD4+ T cells. The sample consisted of memory CD4+ T cells from blood. These receptors originate from an adult in good health and CMV-seronegative.

The chain employs TRBV19 and TRBJ1-4, with 10 nucleotides matching TRBD1. This CDR3 contains 15 residues. Germline loops: CDR1 LNHDA, CDR2 SQIVND (reference sequence). The V segment lost 7 bases and the J segment 8 bases; nucleotides outside the gene matches: 10. The CDR3 loop is CASMLWTGGREKLFF. The DNA of the CDR3 is TGTGCCAGTATGCTTTGGACAGGGGGTAGGGAAAAACTGTTTTTT. Variable domain in full (rest from reference TRBV19 and TRBJ1-4): DGGITQSPKYLFRKEGQNVTLSCEQNLNHDAMYWYRQDPGQGLRLIYYSQIVNDFQKGDIAEGYSVSREKKESFPLTVTSAQKNPTAFYLCASMLWTGGREKLFFGSGTQLSVL.

In DNA, the CDR3 is TGTGCCACCGCGGGAGCGAAAAGCGGAAAACTGTTTTTT. It codes for CATAGAKSGKLFF. The chain combines TRBV7-2 with TRBJ1-4; D is unresolved. This CDR3 comprises 13 residues. With 10 bases removed from V and 10 bases from J, the gap between germline ends came to 19 bases. The germline V gene has CDR1 SGHTA and CDR2 FQGNSA. Filled out from reference TRBV7-2 and TRBJ1-4, the complete variable domain reads GAGVSQSPSNKVTEKGKDVELRCDPISGHTALYWYRQSLGQGLEFLIYFQGNSAPDKSGLPSDRFSAERTGGSVSTLTIQRTQQEDSAVYLCATAGAKSGKLFFGSGTQLSVL.

The chain is built from TRBV6-5 and TRBJ2-3, with 7 bases lining up with TRBD2. Looked up from germline, CDR1 is MNHEY and CDR2 is SVGAGI. CDR3 size: 14 residues. Germline trimming cut 1 base from V and 5 bases from J; bases unmatched to any gene: 3. The CDR3 loop reads CASSYYGEGDTQYF. In DNA form, the CDR3 reads TGTGCCAGCAGTTACTACGGGGAGGGAGATACGCAGTATTTT.

The chain employs TRBV30 and TRBJ1-3; D is undetermined. CDR3 length: 14 residues. CDR1 and CDR2 from the germline V gene are GTSNPN and SVGIG (reference sequence). V was cut by 2 bases and J by 0 bases, with 8 bases left in between. The CDR3 here is CAWSRGLSGNTIYF. CDR3 bases: TGTGCCTGGAGTCGAGGCCTCTCTGGAAACACCATATATTTT.

This sequence joins TRBV5-1 and TRBJ2-7, with 8 bases that match TRBD1. Per germline, CDR1 SGHRS and CDR2 YFSETQ. This CDR3 is 14 amino acids long. J gave up 3 bases and V 4 bases, and 6 bases lay outside the gene matches. The CDR3 spells CASSRLDRDYEQYF. Here the CDR3 DNA reads TGCGCCAGCAGCCGACTGGACAGGGACTACGAGCAGTACTTC.

This clone came up a few times. The chain uses TRBV5-1 and TRBJ1-1, with D unresolved. The CDR3 has 14 amino acids. The germline gives CDR1 SGHRS, CDR2 YFSETQ. Trimming stripped 1 base from V and 6 bases from J, with 13 bases between. The CDR3 DNA follows: TGCGCCAGCAGCTTGAATAAGGGTTGGGCTGAAGCTTTCTTT. This gives the protein CASSLNKGWAEAFF.

The rearrangement uses TRBV15 and TRBJ2-5, with TRBD2 as a possible D gene (6 bases). V gave up 2 bases and J gave up 1 base, with 14 bases separating them. The CDR3 is 16 residues long. Per germline, CDR1 LNHNV and CDR2 YYDKDF (reference sequence). The CDR3: CATSRSRGPGQETQYF. CDR3 nucleotide sequence: TGTGCCACCAGCAGATCGCGGGGTCCTGGCCAAGAGACCCAGTACTTC.

There are a few counts of this clone. The chain combines TRBV4-1 with TRBJ1-2; 8 bases are shared with TRBD1. V lost 4 bases, J lost 0 bases, and 13 bases stayed unmatched. Germline CDR1 reads MGHRA; CDR2 reads YSYEKL. This CDR3 spans 18 amino acids. The CDR3, as DNA: TGCGCCAGCAGCCTCTTAGACCGGACAGGGCCAGCTAACTATGGCTACACCTTC. Its protein product is CASSLLDRTGPANYGYTF.

CDR3 bases: TGTGCCAGCTCACAAACTACAGTTTACAATGAGCAGTTCTTC. Residues: CASSQTTVYNEQFF. V is TRBV18 and J is TRBJ2-1; no definite D call. The CDR3 runs 14 residues. The ends were cut back, 4 bases at V and 4 bases at J, with 11 bases in the middle. Germline V gene data show CDR1 as KGHSH and CDR2 as LQKENI. The full variable domain, completed using reference TRBV18 and TRBJ2-1, is NAGVMQNPRHLVRRRGQEARLRCSPMKGHSHVYWYRQLPEEGLKFMVYLQKENIIDESGMPKERFSAEFPKEGPSILRIQQVVRGDSAAYFCASSQTTVYNEQFFGPGTRLTVL.

The rearrangement links TRBV7-8 to TRBJ1-5, with a weak D call TRBD1 (5 bases). V lost 2 bases to trimming and J lost 1 base, with 12 bases between them. Germline V gives CDR1 SGHVS, CDR2 FQNEAQ. The CDR3 has 16 residues. CDR3: CASSLSSRQSNQPQHF. Here the CDR3 DNA reads TGTGCCAGCAGCTTAAGTTCTCGACAGAGCAATCAGCCCCAGCATTTT.

The rearrangement joins TRBV6-4 to TRBJ2-1; D gene ambiguous. The CDR3 runs to 12 residues. With 8 bases removed from V and 10 bases from J, the gap between germline ends came to 15 bases. Germline loops: CDR1 MRHNA, CDR2 SNTAGT. The CDR3 is CASGKIGGEQFF. Here the CDR3 DNA reads TGTGCCAGCGGAAAAATCGGTGGGGAGCAGTTCTTC.

The rearrangement joins TRBV5-1 to TRBJ2-3; possibly TRBD2 for D (7 bases). The germline V gene has CDR1 SGHRS and CDR2 YFSETQ. Trimming pared 2 bases from V and 6 bases from J, leaving 22 bases between. The CDR3 totals 17 residues. For the CDR3, the DNA is TGCGCCAGCAGCTTACGGCGTGAGGGGGGGACCCGGGATACGCAGTATTTT. This codes for CASSLRREGGTRDTQYF.

This sequence joins TRBV4-3 and TRBJ2-6; D is ambiguous. With 0 bases removed from V and 1 base from J, the gap between germline ends came to 4 bases. Germline V gene sequence: CDR1 LGHNA, CDR2 YSLEER. This CDR3 has 15 residues. This chain's CDR3 is CASSQDSSGANVLTF. CDR3 sequence (DNA): TGCGCCAGCAGCCAAGACTCTTCTGGGGCCAACGTCCTGACTTTC.

The gene calls are TRBV2 and TRBJ1-3, with unresolved D. Germline V gene sequence: CDR1 SNHLY, CDR2 FYNNEI. This CDR3 spans 14 amino acids. With 6 bases removed from V and 4 bases from J, the gap between germline ends came to 13 bases. In DNA, the CDR3 is TGTGCCAGCAGGGCCGGGGTAACAGGAAACACCATATATTTT. This codes for CASRAGVTGNTIYF.

This clone turned up a few times. This chain links TRBV6-1 with TRBJ1-4, with TRBD1 matching over 7 bases. V shed 2 bases and J 12 bases; nucleotides not matched to a gene: 9. This CDR3 contains 14 residues. Germline-derived CDR1 and CDR2 are MNHNS and SASEGT. The CDR3: CASSERWDSLELFF. The CDR3 DNA reads TGTGCCAGCAGTGAACGGTGGGACAGCCTCGAACTGTTTTTT.

V and J are TRBV6-5 and TRBJ2-5; D not resolved. V lost 5 bases and J lost 6, with 10 bases in between. The CDR3 runs 12 residues. The V gene's germline CDR1 is MNHEY and CDR2 SVGAGI. The CDR3 loop is CASSEFVKTQYF. The CDR3, as DNA: TGTGCCAGCAGTGAATTCGTGAAGACCCAGTACTTC.

The chain recombines TRBV2 with TRBJ1-4; TRBD1 aligns across 8 bases. The CDR3 has 17 residues. CDR1 is SNHLY and CDR2 is FYNNEI in the germline V gene. The trim removed 5 bases at V and 7 bases at J, leaving 15 bases unmatched. The CDR3 protein is CASSTGTGARGGEKLFF. For the CDR3, the DNA is TGTGCCAGCAGTACCGGGACAGGCGCCCGGGGGGGTGAAAAACTGTTTTTT.

The chain recombines TRBV11-3 with TRBJ2-2, with D possibly called TRBD1 or TRBD2 (5 bases each). This CDR3 is 14 amino acids long. V lost 1 base to trimming and J lost 7 bases, with 10 bases between them. From germline, CDR1 is SGHNT and CDR2 YENEEA. The chain's CDR3 is CASSLAGTGGELFF. The CDR3 DNA sequence: TGTGCCAGCAGCTTAGCCGGGACGGGCGGGGAGCTGTTTTTT. The full variable domain, in which reference TRBV11-3 and TRBJ2-2 provide the parts outside the CDR3, is EAGVVQSPRYKIIEKKQPVAFWCNPISGHNTLYWYLQNLGQGPELLIRYENEEAVDDSQLPKDRFSAERLKGVDSTLKIQPAELGDSAVYLCASSLAGTGGELFFGEGSRLTVL.

The chain is built from TRBV30 and TRBJ2-6; D remains unclear. Germline V gene sequence: CDR1 GTSNPN, CDR2 SVGIG (reference sequence). The CDR3 runs 13 residues. The V and J ends lost 0 bases and 1 base respectively, with 1 base between them. The CDR3 DNA sequence: TGTGCCTGGAGTGTATCTGGGGCCAACGTCCTGACTTTC. It encodes CAWSVSGANVLTF.

The rearrangement joins TRBV25-1 to TRBJ1-1; no clear D. The CDR3 spans 12 residues. Germline V gene lookup returns CDR1 MGHDK and CDR2 SYGVNS. The V end lost 1 base, the J end lost 10 bases, and 10 bases lay between the germline ends. The CDR3: CASSEFGVVAFF. In nucleotides, the CDR3 is TGTGCCAGCAGTGAATTTGGTGTCGTAGCTTTCTTT.